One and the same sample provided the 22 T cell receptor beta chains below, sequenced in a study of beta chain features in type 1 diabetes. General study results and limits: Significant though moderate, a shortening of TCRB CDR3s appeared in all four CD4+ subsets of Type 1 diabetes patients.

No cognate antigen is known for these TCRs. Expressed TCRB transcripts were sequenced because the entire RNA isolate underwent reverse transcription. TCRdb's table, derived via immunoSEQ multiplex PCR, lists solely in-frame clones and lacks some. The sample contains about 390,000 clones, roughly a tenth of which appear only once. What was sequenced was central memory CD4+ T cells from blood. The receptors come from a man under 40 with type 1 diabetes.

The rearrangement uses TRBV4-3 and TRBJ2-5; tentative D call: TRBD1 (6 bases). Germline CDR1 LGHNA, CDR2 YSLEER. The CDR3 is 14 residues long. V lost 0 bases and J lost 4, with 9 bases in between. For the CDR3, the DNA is TGCGCCAGCAGCCAAGATATAGGGGGAGAGACCCAGTACTTC. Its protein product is CASSQDIGGETQYF.

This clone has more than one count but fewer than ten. The CDR3: CSARETDEAFF. The CDR3 DNA follows: TGCAGTGCTAGAGAGACGGATGAAGCTTTCTTT. V and J are TRBV20-1 and TRBJ1-1; no firm D call. Germline CDR1 reads DFQATT; CDR2 reads SNEGSKA (reference sequence). The CDR3 is 11 amino acids. Trimming took 0 bases from V and 7 from J, leaving 6 bases between them.

DNA for the CDR3: TGTGCCAGGTCTGGCCCTTATAGCAATCAGCCCCAGCATTTT. It codes for CARSGPYSNQPQHF. The chain couples TRBV2 to TRBJ1-5, with D hard to call. Germline V CDR1 and CDR2: SNHLY, FYNNEI. The CDR3 runs to 14 residues. Trimming shortened V by 9 bases and J by 0 bases, and 12 bases separated the two germline ends.

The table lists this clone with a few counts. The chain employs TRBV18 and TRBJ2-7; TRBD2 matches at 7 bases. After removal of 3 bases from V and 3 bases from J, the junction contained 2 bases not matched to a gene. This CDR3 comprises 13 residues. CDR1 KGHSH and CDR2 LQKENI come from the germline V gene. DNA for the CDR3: TGTGCCAGCTCACCGTGGACTAGCTACGAGCAGTACTTC. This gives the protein CASSPWTSYEQYF.

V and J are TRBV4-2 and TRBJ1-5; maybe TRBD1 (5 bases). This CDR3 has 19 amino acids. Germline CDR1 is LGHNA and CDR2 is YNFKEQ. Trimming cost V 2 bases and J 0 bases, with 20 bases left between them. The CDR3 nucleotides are TGTGCCAGCAGCCAAAATTGGGCCGGGACGAGTAATAGCAATCAGCCCCAGCATTTT. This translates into CASSQNWAGTSNSNQPQHF.

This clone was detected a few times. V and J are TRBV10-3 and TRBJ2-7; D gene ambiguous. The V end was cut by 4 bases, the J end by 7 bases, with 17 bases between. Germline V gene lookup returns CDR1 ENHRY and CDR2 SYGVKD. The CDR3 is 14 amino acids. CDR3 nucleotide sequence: TGTGCCATCAGTGGGCAAGATCCCACCTTGGAGCAGTACTTC. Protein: CAISGQDPTLEQYF.

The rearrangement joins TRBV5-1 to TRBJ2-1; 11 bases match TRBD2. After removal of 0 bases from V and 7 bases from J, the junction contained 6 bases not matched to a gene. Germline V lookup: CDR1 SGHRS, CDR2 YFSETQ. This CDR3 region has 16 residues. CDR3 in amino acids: CASSLELAGVSNEQFF. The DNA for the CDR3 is TGCGCCAGCAGCTTGGAACTAGCGGGAGTATCAAATGAGCAGTTCTTC.

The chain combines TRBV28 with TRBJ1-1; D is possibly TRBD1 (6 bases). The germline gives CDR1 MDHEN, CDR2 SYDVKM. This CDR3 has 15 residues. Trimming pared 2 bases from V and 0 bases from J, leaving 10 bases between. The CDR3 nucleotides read TGTGCCAGCAGTTTACCAGGGGTTATGAACACTGAAGCTTTCTTT. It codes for CASSLPGVMNTEAFF.

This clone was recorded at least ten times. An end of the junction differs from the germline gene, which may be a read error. CDR3 in DNA: TGTGCTAGCAGCTTAGGGACAGGGTCAGAGACCCAGTACTTC. This codes for CASSLGTGSETQYF. The chain has TRBV7-7 and TRBJ2-5; TRBD1 matches at 9 bases. The CDR3 loop spans 14 amino acids. Germline V gene sequence: CDR1 SSHAT, CDR2 FNYEAQ (reference sequence).

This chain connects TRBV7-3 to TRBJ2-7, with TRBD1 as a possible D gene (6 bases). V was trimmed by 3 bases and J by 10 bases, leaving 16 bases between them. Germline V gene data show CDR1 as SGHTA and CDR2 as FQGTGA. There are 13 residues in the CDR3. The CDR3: CASSFEVGQKQYF. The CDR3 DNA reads TGTGCCAGCAGCTTTGAAGTGGGACAAAAACAGTACTTC. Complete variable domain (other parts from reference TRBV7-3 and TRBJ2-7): GAGVSQTPSNKVTEKGKYVELRCDPISGHTALYWYRQSLGQGPEFLIYFQGTGAADDSGLPNDRFFAVRPEGSVSTLKIQRTERGDSAVYLCASSFEVGQKQYFGPGTRLTVT.

The DNA for the CDR3 is TGTGCCAGCAGTGAAGGCGACGGGCGAACGCGGAACACTGAAGCTTTCTTT. Protein product: CASSEGDGRTRNTEAFF. The chain uses TRBV25-1 and TRBJ1-1; no definite D call. The CDR3 loop spans 17 amino acids. CDR1 and CDR2 from the germline V gene are MGHDK and SYGVNS. Trimming pared 2 bases from V and 1 base from J, leaving 17 bases between.

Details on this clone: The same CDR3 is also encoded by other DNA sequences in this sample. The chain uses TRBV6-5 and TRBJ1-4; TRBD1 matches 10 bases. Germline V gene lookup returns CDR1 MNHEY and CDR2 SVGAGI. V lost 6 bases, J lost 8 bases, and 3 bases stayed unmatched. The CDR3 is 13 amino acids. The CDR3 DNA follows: TGTGCCAGCAGCCGGGACAGGGGCGAAAAACTGTTTTTT. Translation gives CASSRDRGEKLFF.

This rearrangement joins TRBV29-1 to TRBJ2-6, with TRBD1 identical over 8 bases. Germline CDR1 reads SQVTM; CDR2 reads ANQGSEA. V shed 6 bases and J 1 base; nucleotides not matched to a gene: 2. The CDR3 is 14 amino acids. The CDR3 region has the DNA TGCAGCGTACGACAGGGGTCTGGGGCCAACGTCCTGACTTTC. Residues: CSVRQGSGANVLTF.

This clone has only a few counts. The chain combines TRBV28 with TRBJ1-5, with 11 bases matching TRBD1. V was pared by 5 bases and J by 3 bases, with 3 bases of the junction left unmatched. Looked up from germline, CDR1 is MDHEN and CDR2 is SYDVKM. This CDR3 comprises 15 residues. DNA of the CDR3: TGTGCCAGCAGTGCGGGACAGGGGGACAATCAGCCCCAGCATTTT. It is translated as CASSAGQGDNQPQHF.

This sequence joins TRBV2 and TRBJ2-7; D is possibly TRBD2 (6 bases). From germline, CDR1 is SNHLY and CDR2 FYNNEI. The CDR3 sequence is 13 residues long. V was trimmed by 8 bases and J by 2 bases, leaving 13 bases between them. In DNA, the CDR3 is TGTGCCAGCGGGAGGACGGTTGCCTACGAGCAGTACTTC. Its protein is CASGRTVAYEQYF.

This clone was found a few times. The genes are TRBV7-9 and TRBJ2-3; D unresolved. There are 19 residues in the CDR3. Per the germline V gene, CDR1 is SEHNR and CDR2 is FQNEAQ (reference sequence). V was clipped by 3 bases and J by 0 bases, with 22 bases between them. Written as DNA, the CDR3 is TGTGCCAGCAGCTTCCCATTATCTCCGGGCGGTTCGAGCACAGATACGCAGTATTTT. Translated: CASSFPLSPGGSSTDTQYF.

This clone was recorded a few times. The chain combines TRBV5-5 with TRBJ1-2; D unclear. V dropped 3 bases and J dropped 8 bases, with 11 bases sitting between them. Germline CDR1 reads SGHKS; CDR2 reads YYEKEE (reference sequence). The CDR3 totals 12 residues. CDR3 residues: CASSSRRSGYTF. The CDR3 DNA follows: TGTGCCAGCAGCTCCCGTCGTTCCGGCTACACCTTC.

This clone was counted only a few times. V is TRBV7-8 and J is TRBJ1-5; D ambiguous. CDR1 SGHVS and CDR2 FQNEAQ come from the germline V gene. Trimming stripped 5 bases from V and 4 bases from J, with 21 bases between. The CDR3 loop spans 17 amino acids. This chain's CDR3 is CASSPLPRQAQNQPQHF. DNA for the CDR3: TGTGCCAGCAGCCCCTTACCGCGGCAGGCTCAGAATCAGCCCCAGCATTTT.

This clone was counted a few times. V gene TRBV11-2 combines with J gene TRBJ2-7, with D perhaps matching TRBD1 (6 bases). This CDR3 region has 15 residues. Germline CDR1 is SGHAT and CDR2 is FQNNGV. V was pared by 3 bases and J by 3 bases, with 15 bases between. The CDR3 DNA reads TGTGCCAGCAGCTTGTATGGGACATCAGGCTACGAGCAGTACTTC. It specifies CASSLYGTSGYEQYF.

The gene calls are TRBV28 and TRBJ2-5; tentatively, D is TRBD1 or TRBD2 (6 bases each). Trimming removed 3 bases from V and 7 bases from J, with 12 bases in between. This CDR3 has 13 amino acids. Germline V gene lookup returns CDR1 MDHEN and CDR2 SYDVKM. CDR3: CASSFRGGGTQYF. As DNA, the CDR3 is TGTGCCAGCAGTTTCCGCGGAGGGGGGACCCAGTACTTC.

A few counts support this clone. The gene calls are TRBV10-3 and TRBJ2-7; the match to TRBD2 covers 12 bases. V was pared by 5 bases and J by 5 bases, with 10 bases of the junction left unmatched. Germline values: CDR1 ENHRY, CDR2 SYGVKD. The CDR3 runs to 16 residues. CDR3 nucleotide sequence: TGTGCCATCAGTCGATCGCTTACTAGCGGGAGGAACGAGCAGTACTTC. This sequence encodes CAISRSLTSGRNEQYF.

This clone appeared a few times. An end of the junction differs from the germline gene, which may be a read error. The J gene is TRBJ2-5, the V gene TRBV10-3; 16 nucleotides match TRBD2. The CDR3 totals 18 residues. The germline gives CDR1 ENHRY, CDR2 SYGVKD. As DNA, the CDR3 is TGTGCCAGCAGTCCGGGACTAGCGGGAGGGCCCTCTGGGGAGACCCAGTACTTC. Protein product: CASSPGLAGGPSGETQYF.